What follows are 24 T cell receptor beta chains derived from one specimen sequenced in a study of control samples from healthy donors and cancer patients. Here immunoSEQ multiplex PCR was the method, and the copy in TCRdb shows in-frame clones only, minus some. The sample has some 80,000 clones, over 85% seen once. Input material: PBMCs. The receptor set was obtained from a woman aged 60 to 75 with head and neck cancer.

This clone was seen a single time. This chain joins TRBV19 and TRBJ1-5; D is ambiguous. In germline, CDR1 is LNHDA, CDR2 SQIVND (reference sequence). The CDR3 is made up of 15 amino acids. Trimming took 6 bases from V and 1 from J, leaving 13 bases between them. The CDR3 protein is CASRVTLISNQPQHF. DNA for the CDR3: TGTGCCAGTAGAGTTACCTTGATCAGCAATCAGCCCCAGCATTTT.

This clone was detected once. CDR3 nucleotides: TGTGCCAGCTCACCAATGGGGCTCCAAGAGACCCAGTACTTC. It is translated as CASSPMGLQETQYF. V and J are TRBV18 and TRBJ2-5; D might be TRBD1 (5 bases). The germline CDR1 and CDR2 sequences are KGHSH and LQKENI. The V end was cut by 2 bases, the J end by 1 base, with 8 bases between. The CDR3 has 14 amino acids.

The rearrangement links TRBV6-5 to TRBJ2-1; possible D gene TRBD2, 6 bases. Trimming removed 4 bases at V and 1 base at J, with 14 bases between. CDR1 is MNHEY and CDR2 is SVGAGI in the germline V gene. The CDR3 sequence is 16 residues long. The CDR3 DNA follows: TGTGCCAGCAGTTCACCGCTAGCGAGGTCCTACAATGAGCAGTTCTTC. Its translation: CASSSPLARSYNEQFF.

The V and J genes are TRBV18 and TRBJ2-1; TRBD1 matches at 9 bases. The germline CDR1 and CDR2 sequences are KGHSH and LQKENI. Trimming removed 6 bases from V and 2 bases from J; junction bases left unmatched: 8. CDR3 length equals 16 residues. CDR3 bases: TGTGCCAGCTCGGGAACAGGGGGCACTCCCTACAATGAGCAGTTCTTC. Amino acids: CASSGTGGTPYNEQFF.

In DNA form, the CDR3 reads TGTGCCTGGGGGGGGACTAATGAAAAACTGTTTTTT. This sequence encodes CAWGGTNEKLFF. The rearrangement joins TRBV30 to TRBJ1-4, with D maybe TRBD1 (5 bases). The V end was cut by 5 bases, the J end by 2 bases, with 6 bases between. Germline CDR1 reads GTSNPN; CDR2 reads SVGIG (reference sequence). CDR3 size: 12 residues. Full variable domain (missing parts from reference TRBV30 and TRBJ1-4): SQTIHQWPATLVQPVGSPLSLECTVEGTSNPNLYWYRQAAGRGLQLLFYSVGIGQISSEVPQNLSASRPQDRQFILSSKKLLLSDSGFYLCAWGGTNEKLFFGSGTQLSVL.

This chain connects TRBV30 to TRBJ2-1; D might be TRBD2 (6 bases). Germline values: CDR1 GTSNPN, CDR2 SVGIG (reference sequence). This CDR3 region has 13 residues. Trimming pared 0 bases from V and 10 bases from J, leaving 13 bases between. The CDR3 coding sequence is TGTGCCTGGAGTGTACATAGCGGTTACGAGCAGTTCTTC. Protein sequence: CAWSVHSGYEQFF. Based on the CDR3 plus reference TRBV30 and TRBJ2-1, the full variable domain is SQTIHQWPATLVQPVGSPLSLECTVEGTSNPNLYWYRQAAGRGLQLLFYSVGIGQISSEVPQNLSASRPQDRQFILSSKKLLLSDSGFYLCAWSVHSGYEQFFGPGTRLTVL.

This clone turned up a few times. This chain connects TRBV11-2 to TRBJ2-3; D gene uncertain. CDR3 length: 14 residues. V was cut by 3 bases and J by 1 base, with 8 bases left in between. Germline V gene sequence: CDR1 SGHAT, CDR2 FQNNGV. The CDR3 reads CASSLGTRTDTQYF. In DNA, the CDR3 is TGTGCCAGCAGCTTGGGCACTCGCACAGATACGCAGTATTTT. Full variable domain (rest looked up from reference TRBV11-2 and TRBJ2-3): EAGVAQSPRYKIIEKRQSVAFWCNPISGHATLYWYQQILGQGPKLLIQFQNNGVVDDSQLPKDRFSAERLKGVDSTLKIQPAKLEDSAVYLCASSLGTRTDTQYFGPGTRLTVL.

The V call is TRBV7-2, the J call TRBJ2-1; TRBD2 agrees at 10 bases. The CDR3 runs to 15 residues. J gave up 5 bases and V 2 bases, and 3 bases lay outside the gene matches. Germline CDR1 and CDR2: SGHTA and FQGNSA. Here the CDR3 reads CASSLRTSGHNEQFF. As DNA, the CDR3 is TGTGCCAGCAGCTTAAGGACTAGCGGTCACAATGAGCAGTTCTTC.

The chain has TRBV24-1 and TRBJ2-5; TRBD2 matches at 8 bases. V lost 1 base, J lost 5 bases, and 8 bases stayed unmatched. CDR1 is KGHDR and CDR2 is SFDVKD in the germline V gene. The CDR3 has 16 amino acids. The chain's CDR3 is CATSDFLAGGVETQYF. The CDR3 DNA reads as TGTGCCACCAGTGATTTTTTGGCGGGAGGAGTGGAGACCCAGTACTTC.

The chain joins TRBV9 to TRBJ2-6; D possibly corresponds to TRBD1 (5 bases). V shed 0 bases and J shed 2 bases, with 21 bases lying between them. In germline, CDR1 is SGDLS, CDR2 YYNGEE. The CDR3 totals 20 residues. CDR3 loop: CASSVGFSGHLPPGANVLTF. In DNA form, the CDR3 reads TGTGCCAGCAGCGTAGGATTTTCAGGACATCTACCCCCTGGGGCCAACGTCCTGACTTTC.

This sequence joins TRBV19 and TRBJ1-2; 8 nucleotides align to TRBD1. Germline CDR1 and CDR2: LNHDA and SQIVND (reference sequence). Unmatched junction bases numbered 16, after V lost 5 bases and J lost 8 bases. There are 16 residues in the CDR3. As DNA, the CDR3 is TGTGCCAGTAGTCTCGGGACAGGAAGGAATGCTAACGGCTACACCTTC. This sequence encodes CASSLGTGRNANGYTF.

The J gene is TRBJ2-3, the V gene TRBV1; the DNA was not used to check the table's D call, TRBD2. TRBV1 is designated a pseudogene. CDR3 length: 17 residues. Here the CDR3 reads CTSSQDESGRASDTQYF. In DNA, the CDR3 is TGCACCAGCAGCCAAGATGAGAGCGGGAGGGCCTCAGATACGCAGTATTTT.

This rearrangement joins TRBV18 to TRBJ2-1, with 10 nucleotides matching TRBD2. J lost 3 bases, V lost 2 bases, and 1 base had no gene match. Germline assignment: CDR1 KGHSH and CDR2 LQKENI. CDR3 length: 15 amino acids. CDR3 loop: CASSPWTSGYNEQFF. The DNA of the CDR3 is TGTGCCAGCTCACCATGGACTAGCGGCTACAATGAGCAGTTCTTC.

As to this clone: Compared with germline, one end of the junction differs, possibly owing to a read error. This sequence joins TRBV7-7 and TRBJ2-1; perhaps D is TRBD1 or TRBD2 (5 bases each). Per the germline V gene, CDR1 is SSHAT and CDR2 is FNYEAQ (reference sequence). The CDR3 totals 14 residues. The CDR3 loop reads CASSLALWGNEQFF. CDR3 DNA: TGTGCTAGCAGCTTAGCCCTTTGGGGGAATGAGCAGTTCTTC.

The chain joins TRBV7-8 to TRBJ1-1; no clear D. Trimming took off 2 bases at V and 6 bases at J, with 7 bases between the two ends. This CDR3 has 12 amino acids. Germline lookup yields CDR1 SGHVS and CDR2 FQNEAQ. The CDR3 DNA follows: TGTGCCAGCAGCTTAAAGGGAGCTGAAGCTTTCTTT. Translation gives CASSLKGAEAFF.

The chain is built from TRBV3-1 (or the pseudogene TRBV3-2) and TRBJ2-5; D not certain. The CDR3 spans 15 residues. The V end lost 0 bases, the J end lost 8 bases, and 16 bases lay between the germline ends. Germline CDR1 reads LGHDT; CDR2 reads YNNKEL (reference sequence). As DNA, the CDR3 is TGTGCCAGCAGCCAAGATCGTCGCCCCTCGCGCACCCAGTACTTC. This codes for CASSQDRRPSRTQYF.

J is TRBJ1-5 and V is TRBV19; 9 bases are shared with TRBD1. This CDR3 comprises 16 residues. Looked up from germline, CDR1 is LNHDA and CDR2 is SQIVND (reference sequence). With V trimmed by 4 bases and J by 9 bases, 13 bases remained unmatched. CDR3 sequence (DNA): TGTGCCAGTAGTACCTCGGACAGGGGAAACACGCGGCCCCAGCATTTT. Protein: CASSTSDRGNTRPQHF.

The CDR3 is CASSVTGTSDGEQYF. DNA of the CDR3: TGTGCCAGCAGCGTGACCGGGACTAGCGACGGAGAGCAGTACTTC. V is TRBV9 and J is TRBJ2-7, with 10 bases aligning to TRBD2. V was pared by 2 bases and J by 7 bases, with 9 bases of the junction left unmatched. The germline gives CDR1 SGDLS, CDR2 YYNGEE. This CDR3 comprises 15 residues. Full variable domain (rest looked up from reference TRBV9 and TRBJ2-7): DSGVTQTPKHLITATGQRVTLRCSPRSGDLSVYWYQQSLDQGLQFLIQYYNGEERAKGNILERFSAQQFPDLHSELNLSSLELGDSALYFCASSVTGTSDGEQYFGPGTRLTVT.

J is TRBJ1-2 and V is TRBV20-1; D is undetermined. The CDR3 runs 10 residues. Deletions cut 5 bases from V and 7 bases from J, with 8 bases between. Germline V gene lookup returns CDR1 DFQATT and CDR2 SNEGSKA (reference sequence). The CDR3 loop is CSAGDGGYTF. CDR3 DNA: TGCAGTGCTGGGGATGGTGGCTACACCTTC.

V usage is TRBV7-3 and J usage is TRBJ2-1; TRBD2 matches 13 bases. Germline CDR1 reads SGHTA; CDR2 reads FQGTGA. The CDR3 contains 16 residues. V lost 2 bases, J lost 4 bases, and 2 bases stayed unmatched. The CDR3 DNA reads as TGTGCCAGCAGCTTAGGGGGACTAGCGGGGTACAATGAGCAGTTCTTC. It codes for CASSLGGLAGYNEQFF.

J is TRBJ2-5 and V is TRBV12-5; 7 bases line up with TRBD1. V was pared by 5 bases and J by 1 base, with 10 bases of the junction left unmatched. The germline V gene has CDR1 LGHNT and CDR2 FRNRAP. The CDR3 is 16 amino acids. Here the CDR3 DNA reads TGTGCTAGTGGTAAAGGACAGGCCTACCCCCAAGAGACCCAGTACTTC. Its protein is CASGKGQAYPQETQYF.

The chain is built from TRBV5-1 and TRBJ2-7, with D perhaps assigned TRBD1 or TRBD2 (6 bases each). V lost 0 bases, J lost 0 bases, and 13 bases lay in between. The CDR3 contains 16 residues. CDR1 SGHRS and CDR2 YFSETQ come from the germline V gene. CDR3 in DNA: TGCGCCAGCAGCTTGGCTTCCGGGGGCCTCTCCTACGAGCAGTACTTC. This codes for CASSLASGGLSYEQYF.

The chain employs TRBV5-5 and TRBJ2-5; maybe TRBD2 (6 bases). This CDR3 has 13 amino acids. Germline V lookup: CDR1 SGHKS, CDR2 YYEKEE (reference sequence). Between the trimmed V and J ends, which lost 5 bases and 5 bases, there was a span of 13 bases. For the CDR3, the DNA is TGTGCCAGCAGGGGCGGGGTCGGGGAGACCCAGTACTTC. Its translation: CASRGGVGETQYF. The whole variable domain, filled in from reference TRBV5-5 and TRBJ2-5, reads DAGVTQSPTHLIKTRGQQVTLRCSPISGHKSVSWYQQVLGQGPQFIFQYYEKEERGRGNFPDRFSARQFPNYSSELNVNALLLGDSALYLCASRGGVGETQYFGPGTRLLVL.

This clone has just one count. This rearrangement joins TRBV19 to TRBJ2-2; D is possibly TRBD1 (6 bases). The CDR3 loop spans 14 amino acids. Germline-derived CDR1 and CDR2 are LNHDA and SQIVND (reference sequence). V lost 4 bases and J lost 2, with 8 bases in between. CDR3 nucleotide sequence: TGTGCCAGTAGTAGCAGGGGTAACACCGGGGAGCTGTTTTTT. It translates to CASSSRGNTGELFF. Supplemented by reference TRBV19 and TRBJ2-2, the full variable domain reads DGGITQSPKYLFRKEGQNVTLSCEQNLNHDAMYWYRQDPGQGLRLIYYSQIVNDFQKGDIAEGYSVSREKKESFPLTVTSAQKNPTAFYLCASSSRGNTGELFFGEGSRLTVL.